This is a list of T cell receptor beta chains from one sample in a study of OX40 agonist ivuxolimab in advanced cancers. Some clones are missing from TCRdb's copy, which holds only in-frame ones; the method was immunoSEQ multiplex PCR. The table has some 81,000 clones, about nine tenths seen once; the top ten hold about 5.9%. Sequences were derived from CD4+ or CD8+ T cells sorted from blood, sampled in a trial of the OX40 agonist ivuxolimab. The receptors stem from an adult with an advanced solid tumor such as melanoma, head and neck, liver or kidney cancer. Each CDR3 is given with its conserved first and last residue. A D gene is named only where the DNA matches it firmly. Expanded clones get a size class; other rows say once, few or many, or leave the size out.

J: TRBJ2-7; D: -; V: TRBV6-1; size: -; DNA: TGTGCCAGCAGTTATTCGGGAGCTACTTACGAGCAGTACTTC; CDR3: CASSYSGATYEQYF
J: TRBJ1-2; D: TRBD1; V: TRBV6-6; size: -; DNA: TGTGCCAGCAGTTACGCCGGGACAGGGAACTATGGCTACACCTTC; CDR3: CASSYAGTGNYGYTF
J: TRBJ2-2; D: -; V: TRBV5-8; size: -; DNA: TGTGCCAGCAGCTTGGGGTCGGGCACCGGGGAGCTGTTTTTT; CDR3: CASSLGSGTGELFF
J: TRBJ1-2; D: TRBD1; V: TRBV19; size: -; DNA: TGTGCCAGTAGCGTCGGGACAGGGGCCGGCTATGGCTACACCTTC; CDR3: CASSVGTGAGYGYTF
J: TRBJ2-7; D: -; V: TRBV7-9; size: -; DNA: TGTGCCAGCAGCTTAGCTATAGGAGTTGGCGGATCACACTACGAGCAGTACTTC; CDR3: CASSLAIGVGGSHYEQYF
J: TRBJ1-2; D: TRBD1; V: TRBV27; size: -; DNA: TGTGCCAGCAGTGCGGGCAGGGGGCGCAACTATGGCTACACCTTC; CDR3: CASSAGRGRNYGYTF
J: TRBJ1-5; D: -; V: TRBV4-1; size: -; DNA: TGCGCCAGCAGCCAAAGGGCTTTGTTCAATCAGCCCCAGCATTTT; CDR3: CASSQRALFNQPQHF
J: TRBJ1-5; D: TRBD1; V: TRBV4-1; size: -; DNA: TGCGCCAGCAGCCACTCCAACAGGGACAGGGGCAATCAGCCCCAGCATTTT; CDR3: CASSHSNRDRGNQPQHF
J: TRBJ2-1; D: TRBD1; V: TRBV7-9; size: -; DNA: TGTGCCAGCAGCCAACCTAACAGGGGGATCAACAATGAGCAGTTCTTC; CDR3: CASSQPNRGINNEQFF
J: TRBJ1-5; D: -; V: TRBV2; size: once; DNA: TGTGCCAGCAGTGATAGACAGTTCAATCAGCCCCAGCATTTT; CDR3: CASSDRQFNQPQHF
J: TRBJ1-2; D: -; V: TRBV28; size: -; DNA: TGTGCCAGCAGACTGACGGGAGCCGGCTATGGCTACACCTTC; CDR3: CASRLTGAGYGYTF
J: TRBJ1-3; D: -; V: TRBV10-2; size: -; DNA: TGCGCCAGCAGTGAATTGGGCCCTCATACTGGAAACACCATATATTTT; CDR3: CASSELGPHTGNTIYF
J: TRBJ2-2; D: -; V: TRBV10-3; size: -; DNA: TGTGCCATCAGTGACCAGAAGGGACAGAACACCGGGGAGCTGTTTTTT; CDR3: CAISDQKGQNTGELFF
J: TRBJ2-7; D: -; V: TRBV7-2; size: -; DNA: TGTGCCAGCAGTTTGTGGGGCAGGTCGACGACATTAGCCTACGAGCAGTACTTC; CDR3: CASSLWGRSTTLAYEQYF
J: TRBJ2-7; D: TRBD2; V: TRBV5-1; size: -; DNA: TGCGCCAGCAGCAGGACTAGCGGGAGCTCCTACGAGCAGTACTTC; CDR3: CASSRTSGSSYEQYF
J: TRBJ2-1; D: TRBD1; V: TRBV5-1; size: -; DNA: TGCGCCAGCAGCTCTCCCGGGACAGGCGAGCAGTTCTTC; CDR3: CASSSPGTGEQFF
J: TRBJ2-1; D: -; V: TRBV28; size: -; DNA: TGTGCCAGCAGTCCCCCGAGAAAATGGGAGCAGTTCTTC; CDR3: CASSPPRKWEQFF
J: TRBJ1-6; D: TRBD1; V: TRBV6-1; size: -; DNA: TGTGCCAGCAGTGAAACGGGACAGAATAATTCACCCCTCCACTTT; CDR3: CASSETGQNNSPLHF
J: TRBJ1-1; D: -; V: TRBV11-1; size: -; DNA: TGTGCCAGCAGCTTAAAAGAGAACACTGAAGCTTTCTTT; CDR3: CASSLKENTEAFF
J: TRBJ1-6; D: TRBD1; V: TRBV7-2; size: -; DNA: TGTGCCAGCAGCCGCGCCGGACAGGGGGCCTATAATTCACCCCTCCACTTT; CDR3: CASSRAGQGAYNSPLHF
J: TRBJ2-1; D: -; V: TRBV4-3; size: -; DNA: TGCGCCAGCAGCCAAGGATGGGGCAATGAGCAGTTCTTC; CDR3: CASSQGWGNEQFF
J: TRBJ2-1; D: TRBD2; V: TRBV11-3; size: -; DNA: TGTGCCAGCAGCCCCAGCGGGAGCTCCTACAATGAGCAGTTCTTC; CDR3: CASSPSGSSYNEQFF
J: TRBJ1-5; D: -; V: TRBV21-1; size: -; DNA: TGTGCCAGCAGCAAACGGCAGGCCTCACAGCCCCAGCATTTT; CDR3: CASSKRQASQPQHF
J: TRBJ2-7; D: -; V: TRBV5-6; size: -; DNA: TGTGCCAGCAGCGTGACAGGTTTGGGCGAGCAGTACTTC; CDR3: CASSVTGLGEQYF